Each of the 2 T cell receptor beta chains below was sequenced from the same sample in a study of beta chain features in type 1 diabetes. Expressed TCRB transcripts were sequenced because the entire RNA isolate underwent reverse transcription. TCRdb's table, derived via immunoSEQ multiplex PCR, lists solely in-frame clones and lacks some. The profile shows about 350,000 clones, about 20% of them singletons. The source material was naive CD4+ T cells from blood. These receptors all come from a woman aged 18-35 years in good health.

This clone has only a few counts. The chain uses TRBV5-4 and TRBJ1-4; 9 bases agree with TRBD1. The CDR3 spans 17 residues. V shed 0 bases, J shed 8 bases, and the junction held 11 bases outside the gene matches. CDR1 is SGHNT and CDR2 is YYREEE in the germline V gene (reference sequence). CDR3 in DNA: TGTGCCAGCAGCTTGGGGGCCGGGGGACAGGGACCAGAAAAACTGTTTTTT. The encoded protein is CASSLGAGGQGPEKLFF.

Comment on this clone: Other DNA variants within this sample encode the same CDR3. The chain links TRBV7-9 to TRBJ1-5; D is undetermined. The CDR3 spans 13 residues. V was trimmed by 0 bases and J by 5 bases, leaving 5 bases between them. CDR1 is SEHNR and CDR2 is FQNEAQ in the germline V gene (reference sequence). CDR3 protein: CASSLARDQPQHF. The CDR3, as DNA: TGTGCCAGCAGCTTAGCGAGGGATCAGCCCCAGCATTTT.